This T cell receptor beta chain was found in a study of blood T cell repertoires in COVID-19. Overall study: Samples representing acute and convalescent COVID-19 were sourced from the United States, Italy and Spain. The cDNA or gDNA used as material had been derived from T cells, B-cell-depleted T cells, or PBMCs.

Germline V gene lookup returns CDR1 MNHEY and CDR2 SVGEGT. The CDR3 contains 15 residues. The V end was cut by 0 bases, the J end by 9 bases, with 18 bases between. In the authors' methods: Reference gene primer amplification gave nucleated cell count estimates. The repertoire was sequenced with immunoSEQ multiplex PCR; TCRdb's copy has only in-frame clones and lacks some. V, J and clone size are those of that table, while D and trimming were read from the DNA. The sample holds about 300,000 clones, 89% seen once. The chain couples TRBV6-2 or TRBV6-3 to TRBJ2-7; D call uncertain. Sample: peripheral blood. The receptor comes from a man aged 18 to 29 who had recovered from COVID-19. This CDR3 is CASSYSAYPLRGQYF. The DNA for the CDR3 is TGTGCCAGCAGTTACTCAGCATACCCCCTACGAGGGCAGTACTTC.